This TCR beta chain came from a study of T cells in Graves' hyperthyroidism and ophthalmopathy. Amplification of TCR beta CDR3 regions was performed using RNA transcripts as template. HTBI primers were the set used in a first-round RT-PCR of the TCR CDR3. Via MiXCR, TCRdb re-called the multiplex PCR reads, giving one row per CDR3 protein. The top ten clones hold roughly a sixth of a sample with some 690,000 distinct CDR3 sequences, 15% to 20% of them seen once. From germline, CDR1 is SGHRS and CDR2 YFSETQ. The CDR3 is made up of 14 amino acids. Losses at the gene ends were 6 bases for V and 4 bases for J; bases not matched to a gene: 8. This clonotype was observed many times.

What was sequenced was blood. The V call is TRBV5-1, the J call TRBJ2-7, with 9 nucleotides matching TRBD1. The TCR was taken from a man in his forties or fifties with Graves' hyperthyroidism. The CDR3 nucleotides read TGCGCCAGCATCCCGACAGGGGGTTCATACGAGCAGTACTTC. Its protein product is CASIPTGGSYEQYF.